This TCR beta chain stems from a study of cytomegalovirus exposure and HLA in healthy donors. PCR primers comprised 60 Vbeta and 13 Jbeta primers. Sequencing was performed with immunoSEQ multiplex PCR; in TCRdb, only in-frame clones are kept and a portion is missing. Its listing shows approximately 70,000 clones. The germline V gene encodes CDR1 MDHEN and CDR2 SYDVKM. The CDR3 is 16 residues long. V lost 2 bases and J 0 bases, leaving 11 bases between the germline ends. The sequencing sample was made of PBMCs. This clonotype was obtained from a female donor in good health and CMV-seropositive. The chain joins TRBV28 to TRBJ1-3; tentatively, D is TRBD1 (5 bases). CDR3 in DNA: TGTGCCAGCAGTTTACCACAGGTAACCTCTGGAAACACCATATATTTT. It codes for CASSLPQVTSGNTIYF.